This T cell receptor (beta chain) was captured by sequencing in a study of blood T cell repertoires in COVID-19. Using immunoSEQ multiplex PCR, the repertoire was profiled, and TCRdb retains in-frame clones only, with some absent. The sample contains approximately 170,000 clones, less than 85% of which appear only once. Individuals aged about 18 to 90 years were recruited from 24 US areas. Self-reported history from a screening survey and questionnaire set each donor's cohort. CDR3 size: 12 residues. The V and J ends lost 1 base and 10 bases respectively, with 5 bases between them. This clone has only one observation.

The origin of this receptor is a woman aged 25 to 39 who had recovered from COVID-19. J is TRBJ1-6 and V is TRBV12-3 or TRBV12-4; D gene unclear. Specimen: PBMCs or T cells enriched from blood (not recorded which). For the CDR3, the DNA is TGTGCCAGCAGTTTAGGTCGGTCACCCCTCCACTTT. Translation: CASSLGRSPLHF.